These 2 T cell receptor beta chains originate from one sample sequenced in a study of T cells in Graves' hyperthyroidism and ophthalmopathy. RNA transcripts gave rise to amplified TCR beta CDR3 regions. First-round RT-PCR of the TCR CDR3 relied on the HTBI primer set. TCRdb re-called the multiplex PCR reads through MiXCR, storing one row per CDR3 protein. The table has some 270,000 distinct CDR3 sequences, more than 10% seen once. Sequencing was done on a sample of blood. The receptors derive from a young woman with Graves' hyperthyroidism that later progressed to Graves' ophthalmopathy.

This clonotype was seen at least ten times. V is TRBV18 and J is TRBJ2-7, with D tentatively TRBD1 (5 bases). The CDR3 totals 15 residues. In germline, CDR1 is KGHSH, CDR2 LQKENI. Trimming took 2 bases from V and 0 from J, leaving 11 bases between them. The CDR3 DNA follows: TGTGCCAGCTCACCAAGGCAGGGTAGCTCCTACGAGCAGTACTTC. Protein product: CASSPRQGSSYEQYF.

The chain has TRBV9 and TRBJ2-7; 7 nucleotides agree with TRBD2. This CDR3 is built from 15 residues. The germline V gene has CDR1 SGDLS and CDR2 YYNGEE. The junction had 11 bases not matched to a gene; V was cut back by 2 bases and J by 6 bases. CDR3 nucleotides: TGTGCCAGCAGCGTCCAAAGGGCGGGAGTATCCGAGCAGTACTTC. Protein sequence: CASSVQRAGVSEQYF.